This T cell receptor (beta chain) is drawn from a study of low-dose radiotherapy and immunotherapy resistance in tumors. Sample time point: after trial treatment. The treatment is: LDRT plus nivolumab, ipilimumab, low-dose cyclophosphamide and aspirin (RACIN trial). It was nivolumab, ipilimumab, aspirin, low-dose cyclophosphamide and low-dose radiotherapy that donors received. The trim removed 2 bases at V and 2 bases at J, leaving 5 bases unmatched. The CDR3 sequence is 15 residues long. Germline-derived CDR1 and CDR2 are SGHRS and YFSETQ. Alpha- and beta-chain coverage of first-strand cDNA came from TRAV- and TRBV-specific primers. Using a constant-region primer together with a V-primer adapter, TCRs were subjected to 20 PCR cycles of amplification. One entry per CDR3 protein results from TCRdb running MiXCR on the reads. Of some 100,000 distinct CDR3 sequences in the sample, about 20% are singletons; the top ten hold 4.1%.

This clonotype was detected ten times or more. The gene calls are TRBV5-1 and TRBJ1-1; 8 bases line up with TRBD1. The TCR was taken from a male donor with prostate cancer. The input for sequencing was PBMCs, taken after low-dose radiotherapy plus immunotherapy. The CDR3 DNA reads TGCGCCAGCAGCTTTACAGGGGGAAGAAACACTGAAGCTTTCTTT. Its translation is CASSFTGGRNTEAFF.